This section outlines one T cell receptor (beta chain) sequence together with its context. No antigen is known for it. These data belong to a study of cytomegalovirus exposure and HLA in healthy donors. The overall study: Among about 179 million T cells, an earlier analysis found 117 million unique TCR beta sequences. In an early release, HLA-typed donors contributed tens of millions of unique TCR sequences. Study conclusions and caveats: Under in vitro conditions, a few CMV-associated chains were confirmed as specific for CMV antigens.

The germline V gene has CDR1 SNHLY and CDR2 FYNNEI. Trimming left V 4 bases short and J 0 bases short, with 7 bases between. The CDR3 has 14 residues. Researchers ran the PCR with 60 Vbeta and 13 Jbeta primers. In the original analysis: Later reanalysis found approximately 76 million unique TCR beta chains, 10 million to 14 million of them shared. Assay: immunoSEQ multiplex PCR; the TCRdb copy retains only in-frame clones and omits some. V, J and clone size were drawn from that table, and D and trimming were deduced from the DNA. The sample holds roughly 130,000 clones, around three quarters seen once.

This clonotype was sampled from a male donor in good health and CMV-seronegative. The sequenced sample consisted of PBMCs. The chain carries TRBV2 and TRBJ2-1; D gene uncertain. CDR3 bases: TGTGCCAGCAGTGCCGTGAGCTCCTACAATGAGCAGTTCTTC. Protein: CASSAVSSYNEQFF.